This T cell receptor beta chain stems from a study of blood T cells in healthy people across ages. The use of a sample-barcoded 5' primer and a J-beta primer mix characterized a second PCR of roughly 6 to 11 cycles. Using its own MiXCR run on the 5' RACE reads, TCRdb lists one record per CDR3 protein. The sample carries around 500,000 distinct CDR3 sequences, around 50% recorded once. This CDR3 comprises 14 residues. V lost 3 bases and J 4 bases, leaving 12 bases between the germline ends. Germline V gene data show CDR1 as MDHEN and CDR2 as SYDVKM. The TCR comes from a man older than 75 in good health. The V gene is TRBV28, the J gene TRBJ1-2, with D perhaps matching TRBD1 (5 bases). Sequencing was carried out using blood. The CDR3 is CASSLGERAYGYTF. The CDR3 DNA sequence: TGTGCCAGCAGTTTGGGGGAGCGAGCCTATGGCTACACCTTC.